The 5 T cell receptor beta chains given below trace back to one sample, sequenced in a study of blood T cells in healthy people across ages. Together with a sample-barcoded 5' primer, a J-beta primer mix was included in a second PCR lasting roughly 6 to 12 cycles. TCRdb passed the 5' RACE reads through MiXCR, listing each CDR3 protein once. The table includes about 640,000 distinct CDR3 sequences, approximately 59% detected once. The sequencing input was blood. These receptors all come from a man aged 60 to 69 in good health.

This clonotype was found a few times. The chain couples TRBV7-9 to TRBJ2-5; 10 bases line up with TRBD2. V lost 5 bases, J lost 2 bases, and 17 bases stayed unmatched. The CDR3 has 19 residues. CDR1 is SEHNR and CDR2 is FQNEAQ in the germline V gene (reference sequence). Here the CDR3 DNA reads TGTGCCAGCAGCGCCGGGAGCGGGGGGGCCCAATCCCTTCAAGAGACCCAGTACTTC. Its translation is CASSAGSGGAQSLQETQYF.

In its sample, this clonotype was seen a few times. The chain employs TRBV6-1 and TRBJ2-7; TRBD1 matches at 8 bases. The CDR3 has 14 residues. Germline CDR1 MNHNS, CDR2 SASEGT. V lost 0 bases to trimming and J lost 7 bases; unmatched junction nucleotides: 5. CDR3: CASSEAGRGLEQYF. CDR3 sequence (DNA): TGTGCCAGCAGTGAAGCAGGCAGGGGGCTTGAGCAGTACTTC.

The V gene is TRBV11-2, the J gene TRBJ2-3; D is perhaps TRBD2 (6 bases). CDR3 length equals 13 residues. CDR1 is SGHAT, CDR2 FQNNGV, per germline. V shed 7 bases and J shed 6 bases, with 14 bases lying between them. CDR3 protein: CASNPWGVDTQYF. The CDR3 nucleotides read TGTGCCAGCAACCCTTGGGGGGTGGATACGCAGTATTTT.

A remark on this clonotype: A much larger clone lies a single base off, so this may be a read error. The gene calls are TRBV29-1 and TRBJ2-1, with 11 positions matching TRBD1. The germline gives CDR1 SQVTM, CDR2 ANQGSEA. This CDR3 has 13 residues. Unmatched junction bases numbered 7, after V lost 7 bases and J lost 8 bases. The CDR3 coding sequence is TGCAGCGCCCGGACAGGGGGCCGGTATGAGCAGTTCTTC. Translating gives CSARTGGRYEQFF.

The rearrangement joins TRBV27 to TRBJ2-7, with 7 bases that match TRBD1. Germline CDR1 and CDR2: MNHEY and SMNVEV (reference sequence). This CDR3 has 14 amino acids. V trimming: 5 bases; J trimming: 4 bases; junction bases outside the gene matches: 8. The CDR3 is CASSHRDSLYEQYF. CDR3 coding DNA: TGTGCCAGCAGTCACCGGGACAGCCTGTACGAGCAGTACTTC.